Listed below are T cell receptor beta chains from one sample, sequenced in a study of T cell clonotyping in hematopoietic cell transplantation. Generated by immunoSEQ multiplex PCR, the TCRdb table keeps only in-frame clones and is missing some. The sample has 55,000 to 70,000 clones; around 94% are singletons. The material sequenced was peripheral blood mononuclear cells. These receptors came from a middle-aged man in good health. Some clones in this sample may be carry-over from other donors' samples. Each CDR3 is given with its conserved first and last residue.

J gene: TRBJ2-1; V gene: TRBV9; CDR3 protein: CASSAGLAGNNEQFF
J gene: TRBJ1-1; V gene: TRBV5-1; CDR3 protein: CASSLSGTANTEAFF
J gene: TRBJ1-5; V gene: TRBV11-3; CDR3 protein: CASSLASGQGAPLSNQPQHF
J gene: TRBJ2-7; V gene: TRBV6-6; CDR3 protein: CASSYLADSSYEQYF
J gene: TRBJ2-7; V gene: TRBV4-1; CDR3 protein: CASSQDRVSEQYF
J gene: TRBJ2-2; V gene: TRBV11-2; CDR3 protein: CASSSRLNTGELFF
J gene: TRBJ2-7; V gene: TRBV29-1; CDR3 protein: CSVVGTGDLDEQYF
J gene: TRBJ2-3; V gene: TRBV5-5; CDR3 protein: CASSQQGFAQYF
J gene: TRBJ2-5; V gene: TRBV7-2; CDR3 protein: CASSLGLAGQETQYF
J gene: TRBJ1-2; V gene: TRBV5-6; CDR3 protein: CASTPQGGGYTF
J gene: TRBJ2-7; V gene: TRBV4-2; CDR3 protein: CASSQLSGGEIGYEQYF
J gene: TRBJ2-7; V gene: TRBV5-6; CDR3 protein: CASSLMRGGALSYEQYF
J gene: TRBJ2-2; V gene: TRBV9; CDR3 protein: CASSVASGGTTGELFF
J gene: TRBJ2-2; V gene: TRBV7-2; CDR3 protein: CASSLGASGNTGELFF
J gene: TRBJ1-5; V gene: TRBV4-1; CDR3 protein: CASSQDLGRAENSNQPQHF
J gene: TRBJ2-2; V gene: TRBV7-9; CDR3 protein: CASSTGASNTGELFF
J gene: TRBJ2-2; V gene: TRBV28; CDR3 protein: CASSFGLAGVAGELFF
J gene: TRBJ2-7; V gene: TRBV27; CDR3 protein: CASSLVRSYEQYF
J gene: TRBJ2-1; V gene: TRBV6-5; CDR3 protein: CASRGETRGHEQFF
J gene: TRBJ2-5; V gene: TRBV7-2; CDR3 protein: CASSLSGTETQYF
J gene: TRBJ2-7; V gene: TRBV6-1; CDR3 protein: CASGAGNPYEQYF
J gene: TRBJ2-7; V gene: TRBV29-1; CDR3 protein: CSTRDSGLSHEQYF
J gene: TRBJ2-2; V gene: TRBV6-1; CDR3 protein: CATMTGWVSGELFF
J gene: TRBJ2-3; V gene: TRBV7-2; CDR3 protein: CASSPQSLRTTDTQYF
J gene: TRBJ2-1; V gene: TRBV29-1; CDR3 protein: CSGDIFKGVNEQFF
J gene: TRBJ2-1; V gene: TRBV5-4; CDR3 protein: CASSFGTGGDNEQFF
J gene: TRBJ1-1; V gene: TRBV2; CDR3 protein: CASSERLLRDTEAFF
J gene: TRBJ2-7; V gene: TRBV19; CDR3 protein: CASSSGQSSYEQYF
J gene: TRBJ1-5; V gene: TRBV28; CDR3 protein: CASRSFRGSNQPQHF